A selection of T cell receptor beta chains follows, all from one sample in a study of blood T cell repertoires in COVID-19. Sequencing was performed with immunoSEQ multiplex PCR; in TCRdb, only in-frame clones are kept and a portion is missing. The sample holds 150,000 or so clones, 85% to 90% seen once. The sample consisted of peripheral blood. These receptors were obtained from a man aged 55 to 70 with active or convalescent COVID-19. Each CDR3 is given with its conserved first and last residue. Each record gives: V gene, clone size, J gene, D gene, CDR3 DNA, CDR3 protein. D genes are given only for firm matches. Rows may omit the clone size; those that give it use once, few, many or a size class.

TRBV7-2,NA,TRBJ2-7,NA,TGTGCCAGCAGCTTTTTCCCGGGGTCCCCCTACGAGCAGTACTTC,CASSFFPGSPYEQYF
TRBV5-5,once,TRBJ2-7,NA,TGTGCCAGCAGCTTGGAGGTCGGGTACGAGCAGTACTTC,CASSLEVGYEQYF
TRBV9,NA,TRBJ2-1,TRBD2,TGTGCCAGCAGCGCGCACCCCGGGACTAGCGGGGATGAGCAGTTCTTC,CASSAHPGTSGDEQFF
TRBV27,NA,TRBJ1-1,NA,TGTGCCAGCAGTTTATGGGGAGCTGAAGCTTTCTTT,CASSLWGAEAFF
TRBV9,NA,TRBJ2-3,NA,TGTGCCAGCAGCGTAGTGGAACCTCCGGGTACGCAGTATTTT,CASSVVEPPGTQYF
TRBV5-1,NA,TRBJ1-6,NA,TGCGCCAGCAGCTTTATCTATGGCGGGACGGTCCCCCTCCACTTT,CASSFIYGGTVPLHF
TRBV7-9,NA,TRBJ1-4,TRBD1,TGTGCCAGCAGCTTAGAGACAGGGGGTAACGAAAAACTGTTTTTT,CASSLETGGNEKLFF
TRBV28,NA,TRBJ1-5,TRBD1,TGTGCCAGCAGTCCCGGGACAGGGAATCCGCCCCAGCATTTT,CASSPGTGNPPQHF
TRBV7-9,few,TRBJ1-1,TRBD1,TGTGCCAGCAGCGCTGGACAGGGGGCGAACACTGAAGCTTTCTTT,CASSAGQGANTEAFF
TRBV2,NA,TRBJ2-4,TRBD1,TGTGCCAGCAGATACAGGGGGCAGGAAGGAAACATTCAGTACTTC,CASRYRGQEGNIQYF
TRBV25-1,NA,TRBJ1-1,TRBD1,TGTGCCAGCAGACCCGACAGGGGGCGGGAAACTGAAGCTTTCTTT,CASRPDRGRETEAFF
TRBV12-3/TRBV12-4,NA,TRBJ2-5,NA,TGTGCCAGCAGCTCAAGCGGGGAGACCCAGTACTTC,CASSSSGETQYF
TRBV7-9,NA,TRBJ2-2,NA,TGTGCCAGCAGCTGGGGACAGAACACCGGGGAGCTGTTTTTT,CASSWGQNTGELFF
TRBV9,NA,TRBJ2-3,TRBD1,TGTGCCAGCAGCGTAGAGGGGGCCGGCACAGATACGCAGTATTTT,CASSVEGAGTDTQYF
TRBV11-2,NA,TRBJ2-1,TRBD2,TGTGCCAGCAGCTCCCAGCGGGGGCCGAACAATGAGCAGTTCTTC,CASSSQRGPNNEQFF
TRBV29-1,NA,TRBJ1-4,TRBD1,TGCAGCGTCCGGGACAGGGGAAGTACTAATGAAAAACTGTTTTTT,CSVRDRGSTNEKLFF
TRBV5-1,NA,TRBJ2-7,NA,TGCGCCAGCAGCCAGCGGGACACTTATTCCTACGAGCAGTACTTC,CASSQRDTYSYEQYF
TRBV5-1,NA,TRBJ1-1,NA,TGCGCCAGCAGCCCGGGCAGGGTGAACACTGAAGCTTTCTTT,CASSPGRVNTEAFF
TRBV6-5,once,TRBJ2-7,TRBD2,TGTGCCGGCAGGACTAGCGAGGACTTCTCCTACGAGCAGTACTTC,CAGRTSEDFSYEQYF
TRBV24-1,NA,TRBJ2-1,NA,TGTGCCACCAGTGTACTGGGCCCCTACAATGAGCAGTTCTTC,CATSVLGPYNEQFF
TRBV28,NA,TRBJ1-3,NA,TGTGCCAGCGGCGGCGGAGCTGGAAACACCATATATTTT,CASGGGAGNTIYF
TRBV19,NA,TRBJ1-5,NA,TGTGCCAGTAGCCGGGGAATTGGCAATCAGCCCCAGCATTTT,CASSRGIGNQPQHF
TRBV3-1/TRBV3-2,NA,TRBJ2-7,NA,TGTGCCAGCAGCCAAGAGGTAGGGAGCCACGAGCAGTACTTC,CASSQEVGSHEQYF
TRBV5-5,NA,TRBJ1-2,NA,TGTGCCAGCAGCCCTGTAGGGGATGGCTACACCTTC,CASSPVGDGYTF
TRBV19,NA,TRBJ2-1,NA,TGTGCCAGTAGTGGTACCAGGGGGGCCAACAATGAGCAGTTCTTC,CASSGTRGANNEQFF
TRBV5-6,once,TRBJ2-6,NA,TGTGCCAGCAGCTTGGGGAGTTTTGGGGCCAACGTCCTGACTTTC,CASSLGSFGANVLTF
TRBV11-2,NA,TRBJ2-1,TRBD2,TGTGCCAGCAGCTTAGCTCCCGGGACTATCAATGAGCAGTTCTTC,CASSLAPGTINEQFF
TRBV6-5,NA,TRBJ1-4,NA,TGTGCCAGCATGGAGGGAGGAGGAGGCGGTGAAAAACTGTTTTTT,CASMEGGGGGEKLFF
TRBV5-1,NA,TRBJ2-1,TRBD2,TGCGCCAGCAGCTTTACGCTAGCGGGGGCTGAGCAGTTCTTC,CASSFTLAGAEQFF
TRBV30,NA,TRBJ2-7,TRBD1,TGTGCCTGGAGGGGCAGGGGGTACTACGAGCAGTACTTC,CAWRGRGYYEQYF
TRBV4-2,few,TRBJ2-7,TRBD2,TGTGCCAGCAGCCAAGATTATAGCCCCGGACTAGCGGGAGCGATCTTCTCGGAATACGAGCAGTACTTC,CASSQDYSPGLAGAIFSEYEQYF
TRBV28,once,TRBJ1-6,NA,TGTGCCAGCAGTTTATTCAGGGGTAATTCACCCCTCCACTTT,CASSLFRGNSPLHF
TRBV30,few,TRBJ2-7,NA,TGTGCCTGGGTACCGAAGGGGTACGCCTACGAGCAGTACTTC,CAWVPKGYAYEQYF
TRBV19,NA,TRBJ1-2,NA,TGTGCCAGTAGTGTCCAGAATCCCGGGGACTATGGCTACACCTTC,CASSVQNPGDYGYTF
TRBV7-2,NA,TRBJ1-1,TRBD1,TGTGCCAGCAGTTACCACAGGGGAGGGAACACTGAAGCTTTCTTT,CASSYHRGGNTEAFF
TRBV29-1,NA,TRBJ2-1,TRBD2,TGCAGCGTTGAACTAGCGGGAGATAATGAGCAGTTCTTC,CSVELAGDNEQFF
TRBV9,NA,TRBJ2-7,NA,TGTGCCAGCAGCGTAGGGTGGGAGGTTCTCGACGAGCAGTACTTC,CASSVGWEVLDEQYF
TRBV6-2/TRBV6-3,NA,TRBJ2-1,NA,TGTGCCAGCAGCCCACGGGGGAGGAGGTTTTACAATGAGCAGTTCTTC,CASSPRGRRFYNEQFF
TRBV6-2/TRBV6-3,NA,TRBJ2-1,TRBD2,TGTGCCAGCAGTCCCGCTAGCGGGAGGGCCTTTCAGTTGTATGAGCAGTTCTTC,CASSPASGRAFQLYEQFF
TRBV28,once,TRBJ2-7,TRBD2,TGTGCCAGCAGTTTCCGCTCCGGGGGGAGCGCCTACGAGCAGTACTTC,CASSFRSGGSAYEQYF
TRBV5-4,once,TRBJ1-2,TRBD1,TGTGCCAGCAGCAGGGACAGGGGGGGCTATGGCTACACCTTC,CASSRDRGGYGYTF
TRBV11-2,NA,TRBJ2-2,TRBD1,TGTGCCAGCACCCGACAGGGATTGAACACCGGGGAGCTGTTTTTT,CASTRQGLNTGELFF
TRBV5-1,few,TRBJ1-5,TRBD1,TGCGCCAGCAGCTTGGCGACAGGGGTGGGTCAGCCCCAGCATTTT,CASSLATGVGQPQHF
TRBV7-2,NA,TRBJ2-2,TRBD1,TGTGCCAGCAGCATGGACAGGGCTAGCGGGGAGCTGTTTTTT,CASSMDRASGELFF
TRBV9,NA,TRBJ1-6,TRBD1,TGTGCCAGCAGCGCCCGGACAGGGGGCTTATCACCCCTCCACTTT,CASSARTGGLSPLHF
TRBV21-1,NA,TRBJ2-3,NA,TGTGCCAGCAGCAAAGGACGGGAGGGCCGATTAGCAGATACGCAGTATTTT,CASSKGREGRLADTQYF
TRBV7-3,NA,TRBJ2-2,NA,TGTGCCAGCAGACGGGGGGCTCACACCGGGGAGCTGTTTTTT,CASRRGAHTGELFF
TRBV3-1/TRBV3-2,NA,TRBJ2-7,NA,TGTGCCAGCAGCCAAGTACAAAACCTTAACAGCTACGAGCAGTACTTC,CASSQVQNLNSYEQYF
TRBV6-1,NA,TRBJ1-6,TRBD1,TGTGCCAGCAGTGAAGGGGACAGGGGTTATTCACCCCTCCACTTT,CASSEGDRGYSPLHF
TRBV28,NA,TRBJ1-1,NA,TGTGCCAGCAGTTTATCAGGGAAATCGAACACTGAAGCTTTCTTT,CASSLSGKSNTEAFF
TRBV19,NA,TRBJ2-3,NA,TGTGCCAGTAGTATTCGGGGGACAGTGAAAGATACGCAGTATTTT,CASSIRGTVKDTQYF
TRBV2,NA,TRBJ1-1,TRBD1,TGTGCCAGCAGTTCCAGGGGGAAAGGCACTGAAGCTTTCTTT,CASSSRGKGTEAFF
TRBV28,NA,TRBJ1-3,NA,TGTGCCAGCATATCAGGGTCTGCAGACTCTGGAAACACCATATATTTT,CASISGSADSGNTIYF
TRBV7-2,NA,TRBJ1-1,TRBD1,TGTGCCAGCAGCCCTTGGGACAGGCGACGCGCTGAAGCTTTCTTT,CASSPWDRRRAEAFF